This TCR beta chain was recorded in a study of blood T cell repertoires in COVID-19. Study-level information: Acute-phase and convalescent COVID-19 samples originated in the United States, Italy and Spain. In each case, the material was cDNA or gDNA derived from T cells, B-cell-depleted T cells, or PBMCs.

Authors' data handling: The assay estimated nucleated cells by amplifying reference gene primers. TCRdb's copy holds only in-frame clones and misses some; the assay was immunoSEQ multiplex PCR. V and J calls and clone size follow that table, whereas D and trimming were derived from the DNA. The table lists about 120,000 clones, just under 90% of them singletons. Germline V CDR1 and CDR2: SQVTM, ANQGSEA. The V gene end was trimmed by 2 bases and the J gene end by 6 bases; junction bases not matched to a gene: 3. This CDR3 comprises 12 residues. The material sequenced was peripheral blood. This sequence originates from a woman in her forties or fifties with acute or convalescent COVID-19. The chain joins TRBV29-1 to TRBJ1-2, with TRBD1 matching 7 bases. CDR3 protein: CSVESQGDGYTF. The CDR3, as DNA: TGCAGCGTTGAATCCCAGGGGGATGGCTACACCTTC.